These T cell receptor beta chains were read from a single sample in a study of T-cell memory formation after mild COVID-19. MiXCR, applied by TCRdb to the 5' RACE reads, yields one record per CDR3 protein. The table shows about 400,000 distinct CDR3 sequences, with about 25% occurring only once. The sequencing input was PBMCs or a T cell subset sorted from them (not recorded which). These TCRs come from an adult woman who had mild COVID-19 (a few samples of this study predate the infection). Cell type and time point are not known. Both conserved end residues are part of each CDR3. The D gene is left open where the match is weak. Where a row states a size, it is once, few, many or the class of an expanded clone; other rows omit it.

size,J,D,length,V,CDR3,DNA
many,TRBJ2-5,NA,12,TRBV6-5,CASSYGGETQYF,TGCGCCAGCAGCTATGGAGGGGAGACCCAGTACTTC
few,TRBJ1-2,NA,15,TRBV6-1,CASSEIRGTVYGYTF,TGTGCCAGCAGTGAAATAAGGGGGACGGTCTATGGCTACACCTTC
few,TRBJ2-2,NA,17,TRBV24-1,CATSDFRLASSTGELFF,TGTGCCACCAGTGATTTTAGGCTAGCGTCCTCCACCGGGGAGCTGTTTTTT
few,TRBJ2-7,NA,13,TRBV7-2,CASSLGPRFEQYF,TGTGCCAGCAGCTTGGGGCCCCGCTTCGAGCAGTACTTC
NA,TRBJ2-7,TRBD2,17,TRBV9,CASSVGIAGVSSYEQYF,TGTGCCAGCAGCGTAGGGATAGCGGGAGTGAGCTCCTACGAGCAGTACTTC
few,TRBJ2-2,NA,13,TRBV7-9,CASSSDLTGELFF,TGTGCCAGCAGCTCAGACCTCACCGGGGAGCTGTTTTTT
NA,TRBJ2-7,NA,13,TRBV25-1,CASSDEGRGEQYF,TGTGCCAGCAGTGACGAGGGTCGGGGCGAGCAGTACTTC
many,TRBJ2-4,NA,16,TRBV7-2,CASSPAEGLAKNIQYF,TGTGCCAGCAGCCCAGCCGAGGGTCTAGCCAAAAACATTCAGTACTTC
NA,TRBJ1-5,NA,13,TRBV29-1,CSFSWGNDQPQHF,TGCAGCTTCTCATGGGGGAACGATCAGCCCCAGCATTTT
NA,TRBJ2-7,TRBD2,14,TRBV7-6,CASSLGEGIYEQYF,TGTGCCAGCAGCTTAGGGGAGGGGATATACGAGCAGTACTTC
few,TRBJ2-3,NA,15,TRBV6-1,CATINGKARTDTQYF,TGTGCCACCATTAACGGGAAGGCTCGCACAGATACGCAGTATTTT
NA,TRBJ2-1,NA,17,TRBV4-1,CASSQTVQGGLQDEQFF,TGCGCCAGCAGCCAAACCGTACAGGGGGGGTTACAGGATGAGCAGTTCTTC
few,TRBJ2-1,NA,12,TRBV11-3,CASSILEGEQFF,TGTGCCAGCAGCATACTAGAGGGTGAGCAGTTCTTC
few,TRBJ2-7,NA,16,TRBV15,CATSRDQGPISYEQYF,TGTGCCACCAGCAGAGATCAGGGCCCTATCTCGTACGAGCAGTACTTC
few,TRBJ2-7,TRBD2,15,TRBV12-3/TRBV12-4,CASRPTLAGTYEQYF,TGTGCCAGCAGACCCACACTAGCGGGGACCTACGAGCAGTACTTC
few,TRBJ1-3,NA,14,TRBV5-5,CASSLNEEGNTIYF,TGTGCCAGCAGCTTGAATGAGGAGGGAAACACCATATATTTT
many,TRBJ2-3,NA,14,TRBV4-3,CASSQEGQGGSQYF,TGCGCCAGCAGCCAAGAGGGGCAGGGAGGCTCGCAGTATTTT
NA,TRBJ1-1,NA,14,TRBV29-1,CSVEDWDTSAEAFF,TGCAGCGTTGAAGATTGGGACACTTCAGCTGAAGCTTTCTTT
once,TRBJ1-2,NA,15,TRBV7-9,CASRWMGGGPDGYTF,TGTGCCAGCAGGTGGATGGGAGGTGGTCCGGATGGCTACACCTTC
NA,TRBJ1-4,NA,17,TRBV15,CATSRLTGVATNEKLFF,TGTGCCACCAGCAGGCTTACGGGAGTTGCAACTAATGAAAAACTGTTTTTT
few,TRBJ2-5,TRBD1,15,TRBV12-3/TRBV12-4,CASNPDRGRMETQYF,TGTGCCAGCAATCCTGACAGGGGGCGTATGGAGACCCAGTACTTC
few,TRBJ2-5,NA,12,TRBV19,CASGEGGETQYF,TGTGCCAGTGGTGAAGGGGGTGAGACCCAGTACTTC
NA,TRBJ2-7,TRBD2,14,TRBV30,CAWSETSATYEQYF,TGTGCCTGGAGCGAAACTAGCGCTACCTACGAGCAGTACTTC
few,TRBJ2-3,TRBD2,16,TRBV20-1,CSARESSGSPPDTQYF,TGCAGTGCTAGAGAAAGTAGCGGGAGCCCCCCAGATACGCAGTATTTT
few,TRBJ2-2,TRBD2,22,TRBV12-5,CASGLPSLGLAGVDANTGELFF,TGTGCTAGTGGTCTCCCAAGTCTCGGACTAGCGGGAGTTGACGCGAACACCGGGGAGCTGTTTTTT
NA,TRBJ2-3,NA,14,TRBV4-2,CASSQDLQLNTQYF,TGTGCCAGCAGCCAAGACTTGCAACTTAATACGCAGTATTTT
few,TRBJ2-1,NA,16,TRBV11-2,CASSLVGLLIYNEQFF,TGTGCCAGCAGCTTAGTCGGGCTGTTGATTTACAATGAGCAGTTCTTC
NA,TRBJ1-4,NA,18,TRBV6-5,CASSYSRPKKNLNEKLFF,TGTGCCAGCAGTTACTCGAGGCCCAAAAAAAACCTTAATGAAAAACTGTTTTTT